This TCR beta chain originates from a study of blood T cells in healthy people across ages. This clonotype was recorded a few times. A second 7 to 11 cycle PCR used barcoded and J-beta primers. TCRdb reanalysed the 5' RACE reads using MiXCR and keeps one entry per CDR3 protein. The repertoire holds about 900,000 distinct CDR3 sequences, 40% to 60% seen once, with roughly 13% in the top ten. The source is a man aged 25 to 45 in good health. The sequenced material came from blood.

CDR3 in DNA: TGTGCCAGCAGAGGTTACGGCTGGGAGCTGTTTTTT. This encodes CASRGYGWELFF. The gene calls are TRBV6-5 and TRBJ2-2, with D hard to call. This CDR3 spans 12 amino acids. The V and J ends lost 6 bases and 9 bases respectively, with 11 bases between them. The germline gives CDR1 MNHEY, CDR2 SVGAGI.